A selection of T cell receptor beta chains follows, all from one sample in a study of blood T cell repertoires in COVID-19. Profiled with immunoSEQ multiplex PCR; TCRdb holds only in-frame clones, not every one. This table holds over 250,000 clones, about 89% found once. The sequenced sample was peripheral blood. Receptors originate from a woman aged 45-65 years with acute or convalescent COVID-19. Each CDR3 is given with its conserved first and last residue. Each record gives: V gene, D gene, clone size, J gene, CDR3 protein, CDR3 DNA. A D gene is named only where the DNA matches it firmly. Rows may omit the clone size; those that give it use once, few, many or a size class.

>TRBV18|.|.|TRBJ1-2
CASSPARNYGYTF
TGTGCCAGCTCACCTGCTCGGAACTATGGCTACACCTTC
>TRBV7-6|TRBD2|.|TRBJ2-3
CASSLVGLAADTQYF
TGTGCCAGCAGCTTAGTTGGACTAGCAGCAGATACGCAGTATTTT
>TRBV3-1/TRBV3-2|TRBD1|.|TRBJ1-3
CASSETAGGGNTIYF
TGTGCCAGCAGCGAAACGGCAGGGGGTGGAAACACCATATATTTT
>TRBV11-2|.|.|TRBJ2-7
CASTPFYEQYF
TGTGCCAGCACCCCTTTCTACGAGCAGTACTTC
>TRBV27|.|.|TRBJ1-1
CASSLSASKNEAFF
TGTGCCAGCAGTTTATCGGCCAGTAAGAATGAAGCTTTCTTT
>TRBV29-1|TRBD2|.|TRBJ2-7
CSVDDFTSGNEQYF
TGCAGCGTTGACGACTTTACGAGCGGGAACGAGCAGTACTTC
>TRBV5-1|TRBD1|.|TRBJ1-1
CASTGQGFTEAFF
TGCGCCAGCACGGGACAGGGGTTTACTGAAGCTTTCTTT
>TRBV18|.|.|TRBJ1-1
CASSPLTGLSAEAFF
TGTGCCAGCTCACCATTGACAGGACTTAGCGCTGAAGCTTTCTTT
>TRBV19|TRBD1|.|TRBJ2-1
CASKRTGLMNEQFF
TGTGCCAGTAAGAGGACAGGGCTGATGAATGAGCAGTTCTTC
>TRBV10-3|TRBD1|.|TRBJ1-1
CAISDPPRDRGTEAFF
TGTGCCATCAGTGATCCCCCACGGGACAGGGGCACTGAAGCTTTCTTT
>TRBV4-3|.|.|TRBJ2-1
CASSQGAFWDEQFF
TGCGCCAGCAGCCAAGGGGCTTTCTGGGATGAGCAGTTCTTC
>TRBV28|.|.|TRBJ2-1
CASSFLSSYNEQFF
TGTGCCAGCAGTTTCCTGAGCTCCTACAATGAGCAGTTCTTC
>TRBV27|.|.|TRBJ2-3
CASSLQRTPTSTDTQYF
TGTGCCAGCAGTTTACAGAGGACACCAACTAGCACAGATACGCAGTATTTT
>TRBV27|TRBD1|.|TRBJ2-6
CASSSNSPRDRGAGANVLTF
TGTGCCAGCAGTTCCAATTCCCCCCGGGACAGGGGCGCAGGGGCCAACGTCCTGACTTTC
>TRBV19|.|.|TRBJ2-7
CASSIGREQSYEQYF
TGTGCCAGTAGTATTGGCAGGGAACAATCCTACGAGCAGTACTTC
>TRBV4-3|.|.|TRBJ1-3
CASSQEGGSGNTIYF
TGCGCCAGCAGCCAAGAGGGGGGCTCTGGAAACACCATATATTTT
>TRBV28|.|.|TRBJ2-6
CASSSPGQQHGTGANVLTF
TGTGCCAGCAGTTCCCCGGGACAACAACACGGAACGGGGGCCAACGTCCTGACTTTC
>TRBV5-1|.|.|TRBJ1-1
CASSLDPDTATEAFF
TGCGCCAGCAGCTTGGACCCTGACACGGCCACTGAAGCTTTCTTT
>TRBV10-3|TRBD1|.|TRBJ1-4
CAISGQGLEKLFF
TGTGCCATCAGTGGACAGGGTCTTGAAAAACTGTTTTTT
>TRBV6-5|.|.|TRBJ1-1
CASSPSPGANTEAFF
TGTGCCAGCAGTCCCTCCCCAGGGGCGAACACTGAAGCTTTCTTT
>TRBV4-1|.|.|TRBJ1-1
CASFQGWGGILGYTEAFF
TGCGCCAGCTTTCAAGGTTGGGGAGGCATTTTAGGATACACTGAAGCTTTCTTT
>TRBV7-3|.|.|TRBJ1-5
CASSLGSRESQPQHF
TGTGCCAGCAGCTTAGGGTCCAGGGAAAGTCAGCCCCAGCATTTT
>TRBV6-2/TRBV6-3|TRBD1|.|TRBJ2-3
CASSRPGQPKTDTQYF
TGTGCCAGCAGTCGTCCGGGACAGCCGAAAACAGATACGCAGTATTTT
>TRBV19|TRBD1|.|TRBJ2-7
CASSIDLRDRSNSYEQYF
TGTGCCAGTAGTATAGATCTACGGGACAGGTCAAACTCCTACGAGCAGTACTTC
>TRBV18|.|few|TRBJ1-6
CASSKSGGDSPLHF
TGTGCCAGCTCAAAAAGCGGGGGGGATTCACCCCTCCACTTT
>TRBV5-4|TRBD2|once|TRBJ2-7
CASSLAQREGEQYF
TGTGCCAGCAGCTTGGCGCAGCGGGAGGGCGAGCAGTACTTC
>TRBV2|.|once|TRBJ2-1
CASSEAWQGNEQFF
TGTGCCAGCAGTGAAGCTTGGCAGGGCAATGAGCAGTTCTTC
>TRBV28|TRBD1|.|TRBJ1-2
CASKTGGDYGYTF
TGTGCCAGTAAGACAGGGGGCGACTATGGCTACACCTTC
>TRBV27|TRBD1|.|TRBJ1-5
CASSHGGTGAQPQHF
TGTGCCAGCAGTCATGGTGGGACAGGGGCCCAGCCCCAGCATTTT
>TRBV7-2|.|.|TRBJ1-4
CASSSGRESNEKLFF
TGTGCCAGCAGCTCTGGACGGGAAAGTAATGAAAAACTGTTTTTT
>TRBV6-6|.|.|TRBJ1-5
CASSYDEAVGNQPQHF
TGTGCCAGCAGTTATGATGAAGCCGTGGGCAATCAGCCCCAGCATTTT
>TRBV28|.|.|TRBJ2-7
CASSSFYSGSNYEQYF
TGTGCCAGCAGTTCCTTTTATTCGGGTTCAAACTACGAGCAGTACTTC
>TRBV4-3|.|.|TRBJ2-1
CASSQARFQRYEQFF
TGCGCCAGCAGCCAAGCTCGGTTCCAGAGGTATGAGCAGTTCTTC
>TRBV6-1|.|.|TRBJ2-2
CASSETSPTGELFF
TGTGCCAGCAGTGAAACTAGCCCCACCGGGGAGCTGTTTTTT
>TRBV5-4|.|.|TRBJ2-4
CASSPRTEQLSKNIQYF
TGTGCCAGCAGCCCCCGGACAGAACAACTGTCAAAAAACATTCAGTACTTC
>TRBV18|TRBD2|.|TRBJ2-3
CASSLSGLAGGADTQYF
TGTGCCAGCTCACTCTCCGGACTAGCGGGAGGGGCAGATACGCAGTATTTT
>TRBV28|.|.|TRBJ1-6
CASSPLAGGRTPLHF
TGTGCCAGCAGTCCCCTCGCGGGGGGCAGGACACCCCTCCACTTT
>TRBV10-3|TRBD2|.|TRBJ2-7
CAISESTSGSSEQYF
TGTGCCATCAGTGAGTCGACTAGCGGGAGTAGCGAGCAGTACTTC
>TRBV7-3|.|.|TRBJ2-7
CASSQSDSYEQYF
TGTGCCAGCAGCCAGTCCGACTCCTACGAGCAGTACTTC
>TRBV19|TRBD1|.|TRBJ2-3
CASSAGQGEAQDTQYF
TGTGCCAGTAGTGCCGGACAGGGGGAAGCTCAAGATACGCAGTATTTT
>TRBV5-4|.|.|TRBJ1-1
CASSLSGTEAFF
TGTGCCAGCAGCTTATCGGGCACTGAAGCTTTCTTT
>TRBV18|TRBD1|few|TRBJ1-1
CASSAQTGAVEAFF
TGTGCCAGCTCAGCGCAGACAGGGGCAGTTGAAGCTTTCTTT
>TRBV21-1|.|.|TRBJ1-2
CASSKPRRKTGYGYTF
TGTGCCAGCAGCAAACCCCGGCGAAAGACGGGCTATGGCTACACCTTC
>TRBV2|.|once|TRBJ2-1
CASSGREGGYNEQFF
TGTGCCAGCAGCGGCAGGGAAGGGGGCTACAATGAGCAGTTCTTC
>TRBV28|.|.|TRBJ1-5
CASSFVYSGQNQPQHF
TGTGCCAGCAGTTTCGTGTATTCAGGGCAGAATCAGCCCCAGCATTTT
>TRBV7-9|TRBD1|.|TRBJ1-5
CASSLAPGQGADQPQHF
TGTGCCAGCAGCTTAGCGCCGGGACAGGGTGCCGATCAGCCCCAGCATTTT
>TRBV28|TRBD1|.|TRBJ1-2
CASSPSGQGIYGYTF
TGTGCCAGCAGCCCCAGCGGACAGGGGATCTATGGCTACACCTTC
>TRBV9|.|few|TRBJ1-6
CASSVAPGFNNSPLHF
TGTGCCAGCAGCGTAGCCCCGGGTTTTAATAATTCACCCCTCCACTTT
>TRBV12-2|.|.|TRBJ2-2
CASRLAGLNTGELFF
TGTGCAAGTCGCTTAGCGGGACTAAACACCGGGGAGCTGTTTTTT
>TRBV6-2/TRBV6-3|.|.|TRBJ1-2
CASSAIYGYTF
TGTGCCAGCAGTGCGATTTATGGCTACACCTTC
>TRBV29-1|.|.|TRBJ1-2
CSVEDRYGYTF
TGCAGCGTTGAGGACAGATATGGCTACACCTTC
>TRBV25-1|TRBD2|.|TRBJ2-5
CASSSGGQETQYF
TGTGCCAGCAGTAGCGGGGGGCAAGAGACCCAGTACTTC
>TRBV27|.|.|TRBJ2-2
CASSFVQSGELFF
TGTGCCAGCAGTTTTGTACAGAGCGGGGAGCTGTTTTTT
>TRBV19|TRBD1|.|TRBJ2-7
CASSLRQGWNEQYF
TGTGCCAGTAGTCTACGACAGGGGTGGAACGAGCAGTACTTC
>TRBV7-4|.|.|TRBJ2-7
CASSLDCKAYEQYF
TGTGCCAGCAGCCTGGACTGTAAAGCCTACGAGCAGTACTTC
>TRBV4-1|.|.|TRBJ1-1
CASSQATLNTEAFF
TGCGCCAGCAGCCAAGCGACATTGAACACTGAAGCTTTCTTT
>TRBV3-1/TRBV3-2|.|.|TRBJ1-6
CASSQVREGNSPLHF
TGTGCCAGCAGCCAAGTCAGGGAGGGTAATTCACCCCTCCACTTT
>TRBV27|TRBD1|.|TRBJ2-6
CASSFRDRAGANVLTF
TGTGCCAGCAGCTTCCGGGACAGGGCTGGGGCCAACGTCCTGACTTTC
>TRBV19|TRBD2|.|TRBJ2-5
CASRLAGAETQYF
TGTGCCAGTAGACTAGCGGGAGCGGAGACCCAGTACTTC